This TCR beta chain stems from a study of shared clonotypes between healthy human individuals. Some clones are missing from TCRdb's copy, which holds only in-frame ones; the method was immunoSEQ multiplex PCR. The table shows a few million clones, with roughly 95% occurring only once. The CDR3 has 14 residues. V dropped 1 base and J dropped 4 bases, with 8 bases sitting between them. Germline CDR1 reads WSHSY; CDR2 reads SAAADI. Material for sequencing was naive CD4+ T cells sorted from blood. Documented subset: CD45RA+ positively selected. This clonotype originated in a man younger than 30 in good health. The chain is built from TRBV10-2 and TRBJ1-5; the D is unclear. CDR3 protein: CASSELGFNQPQHF. The CDR3 DNA follows: TGCGCCAGCAGTGAGTTGGGTTTTAATCAGCCCCAGCATTTT.